One sample yielded the 18 T cell receptor beta chains listed below, sequenced in a study of cytomegalovirus exposure and HLA in healthy donors. Amplification used 60 Vbeta primers and 13 Jbeta primers. Generated by immunoSEQ multiplex PCR, the TCRdb table keeps only in-frame clones and is missing some. Recorded for this sample: tens of thousands of clones. The sample was PBMCs. Receptors were obtained from a male donor in good health and CMV-seronegative.

This chain joins TRBV7-6 and TRBJ2-3, with TRBD2 matching over 9 bases. The CDR3 has 16 residues. Germline CDR1 SGHVS, CDR2 FNYEAQ. V gave up 1 base and J gave up 9 bases; unmatched junction bases: 11. CDR3 loop: CASSLVSGAGGGTQYF. In nucleotides, the CDR3 is TGTGCCAGCAGCTTAGTCTCGGGAGCGGGAGGCGGGACGCAGTATTTT. The variable domain in full, completed from reference TRBV7-6 and TRBJ2-3, reads GAGVSQSPRYKVTKRGQDVALRCDPISGHVSLYWYRQALGQGPEFLTYFNYEAQQDKSGLPNDRFSAERPEGSISTLTIQRTEQRDSAMYRCASSLVSGAGGGTQYFGPGTRLTVL.

This chain links TRBV6-5 with TRBJ1-3; D is possibly TRBD1 (5 bases). The V gene lost 5 bases and the J gene lost 2 bases, with 13 bases spanning the gap. Germline values: CDR1 MNHEY, CDR2 SVGAGI. The CDR3 contains 15 residues. The CDR3 nucleotides read TGTGCCAGCAGTCTCAGGGATATGGCTGGAAACACCATATATTTT. This translates into CASSLRDMAGNTIYF.

Its frequency marks this clone as medium-sized (0.01 to 0.1%). The J gene is TRBJ1-4, the V gene TRBV10-3, with D unclear. This CDR3 spans 15 amino acids. Germline loops: CDR1 ENHRY, CDR2 SYGVKD. The V end was cut by 0 bases, the J end by 4 bases, with 9 bases between. The chain's CDR3 is CAISESARINEKLFF. The CDR3 coding sequence is TGTGCCATCAGTGAGTCGGCCAGGATTAATGAAAAACTGTTTTTT.

The rearrangement joins TRBV28 to TRBJ1-5; TRBD1 agrees at 7 bases. J was trimmed by 6 bases and V by 6 bases; bases with no gene match: 5. The CDR3 has 13 amino acids. Germline assignment: CDR1 MDHEN and CDR2 SYDVKM. The CDR3 region is CASRGTDLQPQHF. Written as DNA, the CDR3 is TGTGCCAGCAGGGGGACAGACCTTCAGCCCCAGCATTTT.

V usage is TRBV4-2 and J usage is TRBJ2-7, with 10 bases that match TRBD1. The CDR3 is made up of 15 amino acids. CDR1 and CDR2 (germline): LGHNA, YNFKEQ. V dropped 5 bases and J dropped 2; count of bases not matched to a gene: 6. The CDR3 sequence: CASSVRDRGTYEQYF. As DNA, the CDR3 is TGTGCCAGCAGCGTCCGGGACAGGGGCACCTACGAGCAGTACTTC.

CDR3 sequence reads: CASSLTSGTYEQFF. The CDR3 nucleotides are TGCGCCAGCAGCTTGACTAGCGGGACCTATGAGCAGTTCTTC. The V call is TRBV5-1, the J call TRBJ2-1; 10 nucleotides align to TRBD2. The CDR3 loop spans 14 amino acids. The V and J ends lost 1 base and 8 bases, in that order; junction bases with no gene match: 3. Looked up from germline, CDR1 is SGHRS and CDR2 is YFSETQ.

The J gene is TRBJ2-1, the V gene TRBV5-1, with 8 bases that match TRBD2. Per germline, CDR1 SGHRS and CDR2 YFSETQ. The CDR3 covers 19 residues. Germline trimming cut 4 bases from V and 5 bases from J; bases unmatched to any gene: 20. In DNA form, the CDR3 reads TGCGCCAGCAGCCCGGGGGGTGTTTACTTGCGGGAGGAAGACAATGAGCAGTTCTTC. Its translation: CASSPGGVYLREEDNEQFF.

The DNA of the CDR3 is TGTGCCAGCAGCGTAGGGGGGGGGCCCCAGCATTTT. Encoded protein: CASSVGGGPQHF. The chain recombines TRBV9 with TRBJ1-5; D might be TRBD1 (5 bases). The germline V gene encodes CDR1 SGDLS and CDR2 YYNGEE. Trimming removed 0 bases at V and 9 bases at J, with 7 bases between. The CDR3 is made up of 12 amino acids.

The chain combines TRBV18 with TRBJ1-5; 8 bases agree with TRBD1. The trim removed 8 bases at V and 0 bases at J, leaving 6 bases unmatched. The CDR3 spans 15 residues. CDR1 is KGHSH and CDR2 is LQKENI in the germline V gene. CDR3: CASRQGIYSNQPQHF. The CDR3 bases are TGTGCCAGCCGACAGGGGATTTATAGCAATCAGCCCCAGCATTTT.

The chain carries TRBV15 and TRBJ2-5, with D tentatively TRBD2 (5 bases). The V end was cut by 5 bases, the J end by 5 bases, with 21 bases between. Germline CDR1 LNHNV, CDR2 YYDKDF (reference sequence). The CDR3 consists of 16 residues. CDR3 loop: CATSGTAAVSRETQYF. For the CDR3, the DNA is TGTGCCACCAGCGGAACAGCAGCGGTCTCGAGGGAGACCCAGTACTTC. The full variable domain, with the rest looked up from reference TRBV15 and TRBJ2-5, is DAMVIQNPRYQVTQFGKPVTLSCSQTLNHNVMYWYQQKSSQAPKLLFHYYDKDFNNEADTPDNFQSRRPNTSFCFLDIRSPGLGDTAMYLCATSGTAAVSRETQYFGPGTRLLVL.

The genes are TRBV28 and TRBJ1-1, with D unresolved. Germline CDR1 reads MDHEN; CDR2 reads SYDVKM. Deletions cut 6 bases from V and 3 bases from J, with 8 bases between. This CDR3 comprises 12 residues. DNA of the CDR3: TGTGCCAGCAGGGCGGGTTACACTGAAGCTTTCTTT. Amino acids: CASRAGYTEAFF. Complete variable domain (other parts from reference TRBV28 and TRBJ1-1): DVKVTQSSRYLVKRTGEKVFLECVQDMDHENMFWYRQDPGLGLRLIYFSYDVKMKEKGDIPEGYSVSREKKERFSLILESASTNQTSMYLCASRAGYTEAFFGQGTRLTVV.

The chain couples TRBV4-1 to TRBJ2-7, with 7 nucleotides matching TRBD2. Trimming took 4 bases from V and 0 from J; bases not matched to a gene: 9. The CDR3 loop spans 16 amino acids. Germline values: CDR1 MGHRA, CDR2 YSYEKL. The CDR3 nucleotides read TGCGCCAGCAGCCCCCTCCCTAGCGGATTCTCCTACGAGCAGTACTTC. This encodes CASSPLPSGFSYEQYF.

This chain uses TRBV30 with TRBJ2-4; perhaps TRBD2 as D (5 bases). V was trimmed by 0 bases and J by 3 bases, leaving 12 bases between them. The CDR3 is made up of 15 amino acids. Per the germline V gene, CDR1 is GTSNPN and CDR2 is SVGIG (reference sequence). The CDR3: CAWSVLGVGKNIQYF. CDR3 in DNA: TGTGCCTGGAGTGTACTGGGAGTAGGCAAAAACATTCAGTACTTC.

This chain uses TRBV19 with TRBJ2-1; 13 bases fit TRBD2. CDR1 and CDR2 (germline): LNHDA, SQIVND (reference sequence). The ends lost 10 bases at V and 6 bases at J; junction bases unmatched: 9. This CDR3 spans 15 amino acids. Here the CDR3 reads CATSGTSGIGNEQFF. CDR3 bases: TGTGCCACCTCCGGGACTAGCGGGATAGGCAATGAGCAGTTCTTC.

Points on this clone: An end of the junction does not agree with germline; a read error may underlie this. The chain couples TRBV6-6 to TRBJ2-5; D possibly corresponds to TRBD1 (6 bases). The germline gives CDR1 MNHNY, CDR2 SVGAGI (reference sequence). CDR3 length: 12 amino acids. CDR3 in DNA: TGTGCCAGCAGTTACGAGGGGGTCTGGTTTCACTTC. Its protein product is CASSYEGVWFHF.

V is TRBV19 and J is TRBJ2-1; 9 bases map to TRBD1. With V trimmed by 9 bases and J by 8 bases, 8 bases remained unmatched. Germline CDR1 and CDR2: LNHDA and SQIVND (reference sequence). This CDR3 has 13 amino acids. Written as DNA, the CDR3 is TGTGCCAGCCGGGACAGGGAAGCAGATGAGCAGTTCTTC. Amino acid sequence: CASRDREADEQFF.

The rearrangement uses TRBV6-5 and TRBJ2-7, with unresolved D. Between the trimmed V and J ends, which lost 4 bases and 3 bases, there was a span of 10 bases. Germline CDR1 reads MNHEY; CDR2 reads SVGAGI. CDR3 size: 13 residues. Here the CDR3 reads CASSLYINYEQYF. The CDR3 coding sequence is TGTGCCAGCAGTTTATATATTAACTACGAGCAGTACTTC.

The rearrangement links TRBV6-5 to TRBJ2-2; TRBD1 aligns across 8 bases. Germline loops: CDR1 MNHEY, CDR2 SVGAGI. CDR3 length: 15 residues. The junction had 5 bases not matched to a gene; V was cut back by 5 bases and J by 3 bases. CDR3 sequence: CASSRTGLDTGELFF. The CDR3 DNA follows: TGTGCCAGCAGTCGGACAGGGTTGGACACCGGGGAGCTGTTTTTT.